Below, 31 T cell receptor beta chains from the same sample are listed, as sequenced in a study of OX40 agonist ivuxolimab in advanced cancers. Sequencing used immunoSEQ multiplex PCR; TCRdb keeps in-frame clones, though not all of them. The data hold around 55,000 clones, with around 87% observed a single time. The starting material was CD4+ or CD8+ T cells sorted from blood, obtained in a trial of the OX40 agonist ivuxolimab. All receptors derive from an adult with an advanced solid tumor such as melanoma, head and neck, liver or kidney cancer.

This clone was detected only once. The chain recombines TRBV28 with TRBJ2-1; TRBD2 matches at 7 bases. J lost 5 bases, V lost 3 bases, and 7 bases had no gene match. CDR3 length: 15 residues. Germline loops: CDR1 MDHEN, CDR2 SYDVKM. The CDR3 spells CASSFSRAGDNEQFF. The DNA for the CDR3 is TGTGCCAGCAGTTTTAGCAGGGCGGGGGACAATGAGCAGTTCTTC.

CDR3 protein: CASSDRGARDTQYF. The CDR3 nucleotides are TGTGCCAGCAGCGATCGGGGGGCGAGGGATACGCAGTATTTT. J is TRBJ2-3 and V is TRBV9; weak D call: TRBD2 (7 bases). The CDR3 extends over 14 amino acids. The germline V gene has CDR1 SGDLS and CDR2 YYNGEE. V was shortened by 3 bases and J by 6 bases, with 14 bases between the two germline ends.

The chain uses TRBV5-1 and TRBJ2-1; D call uncertain. CDR1 is SGHRS, CDR2 YFSETQ, per germline. This CDR3 has 15 amino acids. Between the trimmed V and J ends, which lost 0 bases and 6 bases, there was a span of 13 bases. The CDR3 here is CASSLGSQWVNEQFF. CDR3 nucleotides: TGCGCCAGCAGCTTGGGCAGCCAGTGGGTCAATGAGCAGTTCTTC.

About this clone itself: The junction and the germline gene differ at one end; a read error may be behind it. The V call is TRBV7-7, the J call TRBJ2-3, with D unclear. Looked up from germline, CDR1 is SSHAT and CDR2 is FNYEAQ (reference sequence). There are 13 residues in the CDR3. CDR3 in amino acids: CASSLTAGLAQYF. The CDR3 DNA follows: TGTGCTAGCAGCTTAACGGCTGGGCTTGCGCAGTATTTT. Combining the CDR3 with reference TRBV7-7 and TRBJ2-3 gives the whole variable domain GAGVSQSPRYKVTKRGQDVTLRCDPISSHATLYWYQQALGQGPEFLTYFNYEAQPDKSGLPSDRFSAERPEGSISTLTIQRTEQRDSAMYRCASSLTAGLAQYFGPGTRLTVL.

J is TRBJ1-1 and V is TRBV5-1; D is possibly TRBD1 (6 bases). The germline V gene has CDR1 SGHRS and CDR2 YFSETQ. The V end lost 6 bases, the J end lost 4 bases, and 16 bases lay between the germline ends. The CDR3 totals 14 residues. Here the CDR3 reads CASKGGVSSTEAFF. CDR3 DNA sequence: TGCGCCAGCAAAGGGGGGGTGTCGTCCACTGAAGCTTTCTTT.

The count of this clone is one. The J gene is TRBJ1-1, the V gene TRBV2; maybe TRBD1 (6 bases). Germline values: CDR1 SNHLY, CDR2 FYNNEI. The CDR3 covers 15 residues. V lost 7 bases and J 0 bases, leaving 15 bases between the germline ends. The CDR3 sequence is CASKFIRGMNTEAFF. CDR3 coding DNA: TGTGCCAGCAAATTTATCAGGGGAATGAACACTGAAGCTTTCTTT.

The chain employs TRBV4-2 and TRBJ2-7, with TRBD2 matching over 8 bases. Trimming took 1 base from V and 2 from J; bases not matched to a gene: 13. Per the germline V gene, CDR1 is LGHNA and CDR2 is YNFKEQ. CDR3 length equals 18 residues. The CDR3 sequence: CASSQASQGLAGPYEQYF. The CDR3 nucleotides are TGTGCCAGCAGCCAAGCCAGCCAGGGGCTAGCGGGCCCCTACGAGCAGTACTTC.

The chain employs TRBV7-8 and TRBJ1-2, with 7 nucleotides matching TRBD1. Germline loops: CDR1 SGHVS, CDR2 FQNEAQ. The CDR3 runs to 16 residues. The ends lost 5 bases at V and 7 bases at J; junction bases unmatched: 16. CDR3 in DNA: TGTGCCAGCAGCCGCCGGGACAGCATGATGGCGGCTGGCTACACCTTC. Its protein is CASSRRDSMMAAGYTF.

The chain carries TRBV19 and TRBJ2-3, with D possibly being TRBD1 (6 bases). Trimming stripped 6 bases from V and 6 bases from J, with 25 bases between. Germline lookup yields CDR1 LNHDA and CDR2 SQIVND (reference sequence). The CDR3 covers 17 residues. CDR3 in DNA: TGTGCCAGTAGCCACCCAAAAGGGGGTCCTAGTGGGGATACGCAGTATTTT. This codes for CASSHPKGGPSGDTQYF.

Turning to this clone: A much larger clone sits a single nucleotide away, making a read error possible. The chain links TRBV7-8 to TRBJ1-2; the match to TRBD1 covers 7 bases. The J segment lost 4 bases and the V segment lost 1 base, leaving 9 bases of the junction unmatched. The CDR3 is 16 residues long. Per germline, CDR1 SGHVS and CDR2 FQNEAQ. CDR3 DNA sequence: TGTGCCAGCAGCTTAGACAGGGGAACTTCTAGCTATGGCTACACCTTC. Translated: CASSLDRGTSSYGYTF. The full variable domain, rest sourced from reference TRBV7-8 and TRBJ1-2, is GAGVSQSPRYKVAKRGQDVALRCDPISGHVSLFWYQQALGQGPEFLTYFQNEAQLDKSGLPSDRFFAERPEGSVSTLKIQRTQQEDSAVYLCASSLDRGTSSYGYTFGSGTRLTVV.

The sample holds one count of this clone. The chain is built from TRBV7-9 and TRBJ1-2, with D possibly being TRBD1 (6 bases). The CDR3 consists of 14 residues. Per the germline V gene, CDR1 is SEHNR and CDR2 is FQNEAQ (reference sequence). V lost 6 bases to trimming and J lost 0 bases, with 11 bases between them. DNA for the CDR3: TGTGCCAGCAGATATCAGGGGACTAACTATGGCTACACCTTC. Translation gives CASRYQGTNYGYTF.

The chain employs TRBV28 and TRBJ1-2; D is perhaps TRBD1 (6 bases). The CDR3 extends over 14 amino acids. Germline CDR1 is MDHEN and CDR2 is SYDVKM. V was pared by 5 bases and J by 2 bases, with 12 bases between. The CDR3 reads CASSLRDTNYGYTF. The CDR3 DNA reads TGTGCCAGCAGTCTCCGGGACACAAACTATGGCTACACCTTC.

The J gene is TRBJ1-1, the V gene TRBV7-8; D gene uncertain. This CDR3 spans 14 amino acids. V was shortened by 6 bases and J by 6 bases, with 17 bases between the two germline ends. In germline, CDR1 is SGHVS, CDR2 FQNEAQ. CDR3 residues: CASSYISGYPEAFF. The CDR3 nucleotides are TGTGCCAGCAGTTACATTTCGGGGTACCCTGAAGCTTTCTTT.

In this sample, this clone turned up once. V gene TRBV7-2 combines with J gene TRBJ2-1, with 7 bases lining up with TRBD1. CDR3 length: 16 residues. Germline loops: CDR1 SGHTA, CDR2 FQGNSA. J lost 0 bases, V lost 4 bases, and 6 bases had no gene match. Written as DNA, the CDR3 is TGTGCCAGCAGCTCCATCAGGGACAGCTCCTACAATGAGCAGTTCTTC. This translates into CASSSIRDSSYNEQFF.

This clone was observed a handful of times. The rearrangement links TRBV11-1 to TRBJ1-1; 9 bases match TRBD1. CDR3 length: 15 residues. The germline V gene encodes CDR1 SGHAT and CDR2 FQDESV (reference sequence). With 3 bases clipped from V and 1 base from J, the junction kept 3 bases outside the gene matches. In DNA, the CDR3 is TGTGCCAGCAGCTTGGGACAGGGATCGAACACTGAAGCTTTCTTT. Encoded protein: CASSLGQGSNTEAFF.

This clone was detected once. This chain joins TRBV5-1 and TRBJ2-3, with 7 bases identical to TRBD1. The trim removed 3 bases at V and 0 bases at J, leaving 4 bases unmatched. CDR1 is SGHRS and CDR2 is YFSETQ in the germline V gene. This CDR3 is 15 amino acids long. The CDR3 is CASSSGQASTDTQYF. As DNA, the CDR3 is TGCGCCAGCAGCTCCGGACAGGCGAGCACAGATACGCAGTATTTT.

The rearrangement joins TRBV5-4 to TRBJ1-1; D gene unclear. V lost 1 base to trimming and J lost 10 bases, with 14 bases between them. Looked up from germline, CDR1 is SGHNT and CDR2 is YYREEE (reference sequence). The CDR3 extends over 13 amino acids. The CDR3: CASSLRPKGGAFF. CDR3 in DNA: TGTGCCAGCAGCTTGCGGCCAAAGGGTGGAGCTTTCTTT. Full variable domain (rest looked up from reference TRBV5-4 and TRBJ1-1): ETGVTQSPTHLIKTRGQQVTLRCSSQSGHNTVSWYQQALGQGPQFIFQYYREEENGRGNFPPRFSGLQFPNYSSELNVNALELDDSALYLCASSLRPKGGAFFGQGTRLTVV.

As DNA, the CDR3 is TGTGCCAGCAGTGTTACTAGTCACGGGGAGCTGTTTTTT. Its protein product is CASSVTSHGELFF. The rearrangement joins TRBV2 to TRBJ2-2; D is possibly TRBD2 (5 bases). Germline V gene data show CDR1 as SNHLY and CDR2 as FYNNEI. CDR3 length: 13 residues. V lost 4 bases, J lost 7 bases, and 10 bases lay in between.

This clone came up a few times. The rearrangement links TRBV5-1 to TRBJ2-4, with D possibly TRBD1 on 6 matching bases. This CDR3 has 15 amino acids. V lost 4 bases and J lost 0, with 11 bases in between. The germline V gene encodes CDR1 SGHRS and CDR2 YFSETQ. The CDR3: CASSSLGAAKNIQYF. Written as DNA, the CDR3 is TGCGCCAGCAGCAGCCTGGGGGCAGCCAAAAACATTCAGTACTTC.

This chain uses TRBV5-1 with TRBJ2-1, with D perhaps matching TRBD1 (5 bases). The CDR3 is 15 amino acids. CDR1 SGHRS and CDR2 YFSETQ come from the germline V gene. The V end was cut by 0 bases, the J end by 2 bases, with 9 bases between. Here the CDR3 DNA reads TGCGCCAGCAGCTTGGAAGGGGCAACCTACAATGAGCAGTTCTTC. Its translation: CASSLEGATYNEQFF. The whole variable domain, remainder taken from reference TRBV5-1 and TRBJ2-1, is KAGVTQTPRYLIKTRGQQVTLSCSPISGHRSVSWYQQTPGQGLQFLFEYFSETQRNKGNFPGRFSGRQFSNSRSEMNVSTLELGDSALYLCASSLEGATYNEQFFGPGTRLTVL.

J is TRBJ2-7 and V is TRBV7-8; 9 bases are a match to TRBD1. Germline CDR1 and CDR2: SGHVS and FQNEAQ. There are 15 residues in the CDR3. Trimming removed 1 base from V and 2 bases from J; junction bases left unmatched: 3. The CDR3 DNA is TGTGCCAGCAGCTTAGGGGGACAGGGCACCTACGAGCAGTACTTC. It is translated as CASSLGGQGTYEQYF.

V and J are TRBV6-1 and TRBJ2-3; D may be TRBD1 (5 bases). Trimming took off 2 bases at V and 6 bases at J, with 18 bases between the two ends. There are 16 residues in the CDR3. Germline values: CDR1 MNHNS, CDR2 SASEGT. Here the CDR3 DNA reads TGTGCCAGCAGTGAATTCTCAGGGATTCCCTCGGATACGCAGTATTTT. Protein sequence: CASSEFSGIPSDTQYF.

The chain employs TRBV18 and TRBJ2-3; possible D gene TRBD2, 5 bases. The CDR3 extends over 14 amino acids. Trimming cost V 3 bases and J 0 bases, with 7 bases left between them. Germline loops: CDR1 KGHSH, CDR2 LQKENI. The CDR3 DNA reads as TGTGCCAGCTCACCGGAGGTTAGCACAGATACGCAGTATTTT. Its protein is CASSPEVSTDTQYF.

This rearrangement joins TRBV4-1 to TRBJ2-1; TRBD2 aligns across 8 bases. The CDR3 is 15 amino acids. CDR1 is MGHRA and CDR2 is YSYEKL in the germline V gene. V lost 4 bases, J lost 7 bases, and 9 bases stayed unmatched. In DNA, the CDR3 is TGCGCCAGCAGCCTACGGGGGGGACTTGAGAATGAGCAGTTCTTC. Its translation: CASSLRGGLENEQFF.

The chain recombines TRBV4-1 with TRBJ2-1; TRBD2 aligns across 11 bases. Germline CDR1 reads MGHRA; CDR2 reads YSYEKL. This CDR3 has 16 residues. V trimming: 0 bases; J trimming: 7 bases; junction bases outside the gene matches: 5. CDR3 loop: CASSQDLAGGRNEQFF. CDR3 DNA sequence: TGCGCCAGCAGCCAAGATTTAGCGGGAGGGCGGAATGAGCAGTTCTTC.

The CDR3 DNA reads TGCGCCAGCAGCGAATCCCCGCCCGGGACAGGGACCTCCTACGAGCAGTACTTC. It translates to CASSESPPGTGTSYEQYF. This chain connects TRBV5-1 to TRBJ2-7; 9 bases are a match to TRBD1. This CDR3 is 18 amino acids long. Trimming removed 4 bases from V and 0 bases from J; junction bases left unmatched: 14. Germline V CDR1 and CDR2: SGHRS, YFSETQ.

J is TRBJ1-4 and V is TRBV19; D remains unclear. The length of the CDR3 is 14 residues. With 6 bases removed from V and 6 bases from J, the gap between germline ends came to 14 bases. CDR1 is LNHDA, CDR2 SQIVND, per germline (reference sequence). The DNA for the CDR3 is TGTGCCAGTAGCATCCGCCGAGGGTATGAAAAACTGTTTTTT. Protein sequence: CASSIRRGYEKLFF.

V and J are TRBV18 and TRBJ2-7, with a possible D match to TRBD2 (6 bases). Looked up from germline, CDR1 is KGHSH and CDR2 is LQKENI. The CDR3 loop spans 14 amino acids. Between the trimmed V and J ends, which lost 4 bases and 4 bases, there was a span of 14 bases. The CDR3 sequence is CASSRTGTEYEQYF. The CDR3 DNA is TGTGCCAGCTCACGGACCGGGACTGAGTACGAGCAGTACTTC.

The rearrangement uses TRBV18 and TRBJ1-5; tentatively, D is TRBD1 (6 bases). Germline CDR1 is KGHSH and CDR2 is LQKENI. The CDR3 has 16 amino acids. Trimming pared 0 bases from V and 6 bases from J, leaving 15 bases between. The CDR3 here is CASSPPGGRGGQPQHF. For the CDR3, the DNA is TGTGCCAGCTCACCACCGGGAGGCAGGGGTGGTCAGCCCCAGCATTTT.

This clone was seen more than once but under ten times. The V call is TRBV7-3, the J call TRBJ1-1; D is undetermined. The CDR3 is 13 residues long. With 5 bases removed from V and 10 bases from J, the gap between germline ends came to 17 bases. Germline CDR1 reads SGHTA; CDR2 reads FQGTGA. The CDR3 reads CASSPNGPEGAFF. For the CDR3, the DNA is TGTGCCAGCAGCCCGAATGGGCCCGAAGGAGCTTTCTTT.

This clone was detected once. V and J are TRBV5-1 and TRBJ2-1; 7 positions agree with TRBD1. The CDR3 extends over 14 amino acids. V was pared by 4 bases and J by 2 bases, with 3 bases of the junction left unmatched. In germline, CDR1 is SGHRS, CDR2 YFSETQ. The chain's CDR3 is CASSHGTAYNEQFF. The CDR3 nucleotides read TGCGCCAGCAGCCACGGGACAGCCTACAATGAGCAGTTCTTC.